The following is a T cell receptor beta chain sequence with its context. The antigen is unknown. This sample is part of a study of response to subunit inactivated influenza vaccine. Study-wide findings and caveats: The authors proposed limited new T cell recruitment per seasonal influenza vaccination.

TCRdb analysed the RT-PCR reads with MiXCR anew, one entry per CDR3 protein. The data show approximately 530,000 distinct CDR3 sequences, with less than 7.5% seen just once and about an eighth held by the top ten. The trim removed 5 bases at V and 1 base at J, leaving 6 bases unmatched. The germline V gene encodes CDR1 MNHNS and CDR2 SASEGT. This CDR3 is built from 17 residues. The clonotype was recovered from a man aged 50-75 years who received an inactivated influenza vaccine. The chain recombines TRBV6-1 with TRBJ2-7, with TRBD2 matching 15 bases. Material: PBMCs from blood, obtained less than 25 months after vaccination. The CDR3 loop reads CASSRGLAGGGSYEQYF. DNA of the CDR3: TGTGCCAGCAGTAGGGGACTAGCGGGGGGAGGTTCCTACGAGCAGTACTTC.